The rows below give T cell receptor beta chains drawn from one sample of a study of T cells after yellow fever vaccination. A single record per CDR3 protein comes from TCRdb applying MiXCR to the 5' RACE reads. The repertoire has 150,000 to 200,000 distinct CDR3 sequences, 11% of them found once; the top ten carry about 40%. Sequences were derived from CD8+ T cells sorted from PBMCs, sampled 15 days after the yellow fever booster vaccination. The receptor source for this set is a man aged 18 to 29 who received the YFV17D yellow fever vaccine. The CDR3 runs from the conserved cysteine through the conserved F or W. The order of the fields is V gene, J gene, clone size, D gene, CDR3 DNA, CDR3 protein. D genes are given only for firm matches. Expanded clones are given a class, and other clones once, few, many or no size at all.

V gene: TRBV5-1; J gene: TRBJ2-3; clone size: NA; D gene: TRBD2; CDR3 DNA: TGCGCCAGCAGCTTCGGGGGACTAGCGGCCAGCACAGATACGCAGTATTTT; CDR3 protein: CASSFGGLAASTDTQYF
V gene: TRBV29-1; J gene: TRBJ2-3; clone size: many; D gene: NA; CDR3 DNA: TGCAGCGGTACCCAGGGAATCCCCACAGATACGCAGTATTTT; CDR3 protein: CSGTQGIPTDTQYF
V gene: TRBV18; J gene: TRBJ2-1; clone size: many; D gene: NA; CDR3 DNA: TGTGCCAGCTCACTTGACGGATCAACCTACAATGAGCAGTTCTTC; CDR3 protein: CASSLDGSTYNEQFF
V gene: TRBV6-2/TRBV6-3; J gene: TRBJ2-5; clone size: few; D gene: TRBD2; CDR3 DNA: TGTGCCAGCAGTTGGACGGGGGAGGGAGAGACCCAGTACTTC; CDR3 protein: CASSWTGEGETQYF
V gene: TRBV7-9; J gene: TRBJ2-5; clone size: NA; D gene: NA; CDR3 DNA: TGTGCCAGCGGGCATTCTGGAAAGACCCAGTACTTC; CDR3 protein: CASGHSGKTQYF
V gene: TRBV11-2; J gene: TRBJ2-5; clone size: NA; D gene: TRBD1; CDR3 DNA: TGTGCCAGCAGCTCGAAGAACCGGGCACCGCAGGGGGCCCAGTACTTC; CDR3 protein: CASSSKNRAPQGAQYF
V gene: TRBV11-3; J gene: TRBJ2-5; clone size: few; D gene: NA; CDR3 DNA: TGTGCCAGCAGCTTATCTGGGGAAGAGACCCAGTACTTC; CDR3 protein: CASSLSGEETQYF
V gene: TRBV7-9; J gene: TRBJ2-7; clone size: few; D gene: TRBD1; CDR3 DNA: TGTGCCAGTGGTGGGACAGGGGCCTACGAGCAGTACTTC; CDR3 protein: CASGGTGAYEQYF
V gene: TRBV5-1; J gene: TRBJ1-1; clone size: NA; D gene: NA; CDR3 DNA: TGCGCCAGCAGCTTATCCCCCCGGGGGACTGAAGCTTTCTTT; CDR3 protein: CASSLSPRGTEAFF
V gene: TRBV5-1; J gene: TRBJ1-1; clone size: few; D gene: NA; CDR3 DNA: TGCGCCACCTCGAGGGGGGGCACTGAAGCTTTCTTT; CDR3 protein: CATSRGGTEAFF
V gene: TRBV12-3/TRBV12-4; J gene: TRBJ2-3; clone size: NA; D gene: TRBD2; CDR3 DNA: TGTGCCAGCAGTTTAACTCCGGGACTAGCGCTCTTGGATACGCAGTATTTT; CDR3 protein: CASSLTPGLALLDTQYF
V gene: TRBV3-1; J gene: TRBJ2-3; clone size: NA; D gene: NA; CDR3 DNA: TGTGCCAGCAGCCAAGAGGGTAGGCAGGGGCACACAGATACGCAGTATTTT; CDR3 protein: CASSQEGRQGHTDTQYF
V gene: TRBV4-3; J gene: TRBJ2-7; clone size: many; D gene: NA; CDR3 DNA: TGCGCCAGCAGCCAGCTAGCTACGAGCTCCTACGAGCAGTACTTC; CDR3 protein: CASSQLATSSYEQYF
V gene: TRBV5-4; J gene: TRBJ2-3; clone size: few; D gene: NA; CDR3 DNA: TGTGCCAGCAGCTTGGCTACCACGGTGGGTCCAGATACGCAGTATTTT; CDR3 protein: CASSLATTVGPDTQYF
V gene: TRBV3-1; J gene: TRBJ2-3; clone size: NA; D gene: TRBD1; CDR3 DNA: TGTGCCAGCAGCCAAGAGACAGGGACGAGACCAGGAGATACGCAGTATTTT; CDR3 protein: CASSQETGTRPGDTQYF
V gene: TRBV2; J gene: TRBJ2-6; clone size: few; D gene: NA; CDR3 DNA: TGTGCCAGCAGTGTGTCGTACTCTGGGGCCAACGTCCTGACTTTC; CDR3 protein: CASSVSYSGANVLTF
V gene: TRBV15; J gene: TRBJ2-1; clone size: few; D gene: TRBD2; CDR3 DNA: TGTGCCACCAGCAATCCCGCGGCGGGGGGGGTATACAATGAGCAGTTCTTC; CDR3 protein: CATSNPAAGGVYNEQFF
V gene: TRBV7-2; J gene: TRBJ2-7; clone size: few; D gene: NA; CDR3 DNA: TGTGCCAGCAGCCACCAGCCCGGAGGGGGTCGAGGCGAGCAGTACTTC; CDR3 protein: CASSHQPGGGRGEQYF
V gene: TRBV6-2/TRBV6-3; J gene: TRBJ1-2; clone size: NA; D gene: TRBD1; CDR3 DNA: TGTGCCAGCATCGACCTCGGGGACAGGGCATATGGCTACACCTTC; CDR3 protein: CASIDLGDRAYGYTF
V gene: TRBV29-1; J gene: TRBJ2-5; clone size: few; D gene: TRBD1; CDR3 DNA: TGCAGCGTGACGACAGGGGTAGAGACCCAGTACTTC; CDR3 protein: CSVTTGVETQYF
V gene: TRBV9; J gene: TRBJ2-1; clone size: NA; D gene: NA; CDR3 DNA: TGTGCCAGCAGCGTGTGGGGGGGCATCGATGAGCAGTTCTTC; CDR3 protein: CASSVWGGIDEQFF
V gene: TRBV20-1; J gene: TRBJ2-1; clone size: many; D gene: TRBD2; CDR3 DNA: TGCAGTGCTAGTCGGGGACTAGCGGGGGGATACAATGAGCAGTTCTTC; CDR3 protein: CSASRGLAGGYNEQFF
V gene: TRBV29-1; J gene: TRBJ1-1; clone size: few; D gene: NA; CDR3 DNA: TGCAGCGTTGCACAGGGTCTAAACACTGAAGCTTTCTTT; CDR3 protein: CSVAQGLNTEAFF
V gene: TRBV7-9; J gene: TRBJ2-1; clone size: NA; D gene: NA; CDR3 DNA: TGTGCCAGCAGCCTTAAAGGGGACCAGGGCTACAATGAGCAGTTCTTC; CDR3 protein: CASSLKGDQGYNEQFF
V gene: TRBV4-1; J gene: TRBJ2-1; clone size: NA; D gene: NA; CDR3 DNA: TGCGCCAGCAGCCAAGATCCGGGACCGAGCTCCTACAATGAGCAGTTCTTC; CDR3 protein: CASSQDPGPSSYNEQFF
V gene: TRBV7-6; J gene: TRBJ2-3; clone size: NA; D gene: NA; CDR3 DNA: TGTGCCAGCAGCTTAGGATTCCAGGCTAGCACAGATACGCAGTATTTT; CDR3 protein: CASSLGFQASTDTQYF
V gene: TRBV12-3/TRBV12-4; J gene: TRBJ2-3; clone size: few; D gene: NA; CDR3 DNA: TGTGCCAGCAGGCAAGGAGGTAGCACTTGGGATACGCAGTATTTT; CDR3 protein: CASRQGGSTWDTQYF
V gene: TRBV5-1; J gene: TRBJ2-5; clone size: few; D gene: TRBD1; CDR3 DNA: TGCGCCAGCAGCTTACAGGGGGCCGGGGCCCAAGAGACCCAGTACTTC; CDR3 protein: CASSLQGAGAQETQYF
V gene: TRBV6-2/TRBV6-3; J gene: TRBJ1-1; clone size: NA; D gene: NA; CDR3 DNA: TGTGCCAGCAGTGGGGGTCGGACTGAAGCTTTCTTT; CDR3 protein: CASSGGRTEAFF
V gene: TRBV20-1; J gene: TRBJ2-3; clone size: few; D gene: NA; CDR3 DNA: TGCAGTGCTTCTCCGAACAGGCTCCGGGCAGATACGCAGTATTTT; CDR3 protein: CSASPNRLRADTQYF
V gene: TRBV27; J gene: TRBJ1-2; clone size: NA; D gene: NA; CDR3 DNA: TGTGCCAGCAGTTCCGGGACACGGGCGCACGGCTACACCTTC; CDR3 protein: CASSSGTRAHGYTF
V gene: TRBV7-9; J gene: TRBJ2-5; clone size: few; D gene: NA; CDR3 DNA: TGTGCCAGCAGCTCCCGGCTCTTGGAGAAGGAGACCCAGTACTTC; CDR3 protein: CASSSRLLEKETQYF
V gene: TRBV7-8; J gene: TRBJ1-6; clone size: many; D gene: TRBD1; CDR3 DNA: TGTGCCAGCAGCGTGGGACAGGGGAAAGGGTCACCCCTCCACTTT; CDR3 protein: CASSVGQGKGSPLHF
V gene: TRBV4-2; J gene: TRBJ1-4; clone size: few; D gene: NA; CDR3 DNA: TGTGCCAGCAGCCAAGATCGGGGGTTTCCCGAAAAACTGTTTTTT; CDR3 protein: CASSQDRGFPEKLFF
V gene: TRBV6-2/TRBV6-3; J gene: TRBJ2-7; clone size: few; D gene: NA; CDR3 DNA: TGTGCCAGCACTTACTCGGGAACCTACGAGCAGTACTTC; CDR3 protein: CASTYSGTYEQYF
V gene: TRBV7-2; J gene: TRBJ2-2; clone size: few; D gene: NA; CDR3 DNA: TGTGCCAGCGGAACAGGGAGTCCCGGGGAGCTGTTTTTT; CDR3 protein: CASGTGSPGELFF
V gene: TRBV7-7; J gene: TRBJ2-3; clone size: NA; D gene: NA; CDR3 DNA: TGTGCCAGCAGACCGTTTGAATACACAGATTCGCAGTATTTT; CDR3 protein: CASRPFEYTDSQYF
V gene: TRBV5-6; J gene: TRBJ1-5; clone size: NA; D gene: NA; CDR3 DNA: TGTGCCAGCGGTACTTCAGGGGCCCAGCCCCAGCATTTT; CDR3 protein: CASGTSGAQPQHF
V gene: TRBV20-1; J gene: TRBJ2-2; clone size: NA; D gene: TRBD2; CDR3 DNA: TGCAGTGCTCGGACTAGCTTCGGGGAGCTGTTTTTT; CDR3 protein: CSARTSFGELFF
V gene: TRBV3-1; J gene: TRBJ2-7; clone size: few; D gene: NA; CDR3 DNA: TGTGCCAGCAGCCAAGGAGGGGGGAACTACGAGCAGTACTTC; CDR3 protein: CASSQGGGNYEQYF
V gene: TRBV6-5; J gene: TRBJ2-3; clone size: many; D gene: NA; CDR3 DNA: TGTGCCAGCAGTTACACCCCCAGGGGCGGTGGCACAGATACGCAGTATTTT; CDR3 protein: CASSYTPRGGGTDTQYF
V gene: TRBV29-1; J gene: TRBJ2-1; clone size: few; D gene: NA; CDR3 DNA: TGCAGCGTTGTTCCGGCGGGTCCTACCTACAATGAGCAGTTCTTC; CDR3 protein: CSVVPAGPTYNEQFF
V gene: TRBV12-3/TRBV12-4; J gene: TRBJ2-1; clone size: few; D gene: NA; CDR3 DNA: TGTGCCAGCAACGGCAGGGGTTCCTACAATGAGCAGTTCTTC; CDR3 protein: CASNGRGSYNEQFF
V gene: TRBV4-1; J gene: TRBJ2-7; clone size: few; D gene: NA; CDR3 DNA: TGCGCCAGCAGCCAAGAAGAATCGAGCTCCTACGAGCAGTACTTC; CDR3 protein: CASSQEESSSYEQYF
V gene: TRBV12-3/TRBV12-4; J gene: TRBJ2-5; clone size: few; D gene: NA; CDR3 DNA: TGTGCCAGCAGGGAGGACGTAGGGGGAGAGACCCAGTACTTC; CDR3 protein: CASREDVGGETQYF